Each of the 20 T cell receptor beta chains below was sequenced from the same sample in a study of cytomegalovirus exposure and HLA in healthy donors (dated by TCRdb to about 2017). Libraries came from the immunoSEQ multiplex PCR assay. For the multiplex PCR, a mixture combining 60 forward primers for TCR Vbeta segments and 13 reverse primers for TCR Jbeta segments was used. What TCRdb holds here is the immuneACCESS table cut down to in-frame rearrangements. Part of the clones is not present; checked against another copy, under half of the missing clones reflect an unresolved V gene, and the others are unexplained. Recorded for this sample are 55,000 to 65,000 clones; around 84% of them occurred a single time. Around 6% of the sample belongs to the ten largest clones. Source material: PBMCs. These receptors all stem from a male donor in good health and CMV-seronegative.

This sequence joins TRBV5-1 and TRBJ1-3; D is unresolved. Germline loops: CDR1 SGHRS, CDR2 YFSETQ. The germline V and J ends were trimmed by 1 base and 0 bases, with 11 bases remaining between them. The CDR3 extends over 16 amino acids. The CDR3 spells CASSLPQTDSGNTIYF. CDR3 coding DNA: TGCGCCAGCAGCTTGCCTCAAACAGACTCTGGAAACACCATATATTTT. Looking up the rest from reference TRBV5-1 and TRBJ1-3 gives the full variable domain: KAGVTQTPRYLIKTRGQQVTLSCSPISGHRSVSWYQQTPGQGLQFLFEYFSETQRNKGNFPGRFSGRQFSNSRSEMNVSTLELGDSALYLCASSLPQTDSGNTIYFGEGSWLTVV.

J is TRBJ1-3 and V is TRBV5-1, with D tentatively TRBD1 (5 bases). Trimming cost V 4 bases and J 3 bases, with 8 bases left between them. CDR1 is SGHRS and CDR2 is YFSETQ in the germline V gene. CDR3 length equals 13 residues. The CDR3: CASSAGGGNTIYF. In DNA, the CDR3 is TGCGCCAGCAGCGCGGGGGGTGGAAACACCATATATTTT.

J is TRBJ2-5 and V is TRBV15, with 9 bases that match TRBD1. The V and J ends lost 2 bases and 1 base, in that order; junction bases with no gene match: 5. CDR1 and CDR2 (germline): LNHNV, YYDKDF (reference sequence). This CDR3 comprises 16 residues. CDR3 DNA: TGTGCCACCAGCAGACCCGGGACAGGGACCCAAGAGACCCAGTACTTC. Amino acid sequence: CATSRPGTGTQETQYF.

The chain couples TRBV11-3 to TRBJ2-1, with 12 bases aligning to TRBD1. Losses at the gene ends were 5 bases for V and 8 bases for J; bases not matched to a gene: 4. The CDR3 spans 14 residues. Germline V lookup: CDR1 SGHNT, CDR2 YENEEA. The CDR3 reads CASSPGQGAHEQFF. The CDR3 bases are TGTGCCAGCAGCCCGGGACAGGGGGCTCATGAGCAGTTCTTC.

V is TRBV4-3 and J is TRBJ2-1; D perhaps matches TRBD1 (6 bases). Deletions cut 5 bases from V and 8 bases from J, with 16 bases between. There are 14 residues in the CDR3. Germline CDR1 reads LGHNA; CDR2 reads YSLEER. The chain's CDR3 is CASSLLTGGDEQFF. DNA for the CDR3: TGCGCCAGCAGCTTACTGACAGGTGGCGATGAGCAGTTCTTC.

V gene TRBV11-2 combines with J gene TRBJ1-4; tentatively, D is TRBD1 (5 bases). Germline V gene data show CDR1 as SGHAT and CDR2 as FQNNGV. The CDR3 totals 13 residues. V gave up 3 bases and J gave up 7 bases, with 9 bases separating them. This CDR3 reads CASSLGRVEKLFF. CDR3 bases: TGTGCCAGCAGCTTGGGGCGAGTTGAAAAACTGTTTTTT.

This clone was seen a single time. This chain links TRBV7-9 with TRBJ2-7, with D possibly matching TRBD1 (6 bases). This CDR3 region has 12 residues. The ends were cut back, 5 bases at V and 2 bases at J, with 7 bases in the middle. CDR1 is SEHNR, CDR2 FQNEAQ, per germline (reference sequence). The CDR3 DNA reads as TGTGCCAGCAGCCGGGACACCTACGAGCAGTACTTC. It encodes CASSRDTYEQYF.

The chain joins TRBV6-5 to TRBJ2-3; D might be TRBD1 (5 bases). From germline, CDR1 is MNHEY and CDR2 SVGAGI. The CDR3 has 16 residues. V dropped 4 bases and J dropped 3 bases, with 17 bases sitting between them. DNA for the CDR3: TGTGCCAGCAGTTCCTCCGCTAGGGGTCGGACAGATACGCAGTATTTT. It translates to CASSSSARGRTDTQYF.

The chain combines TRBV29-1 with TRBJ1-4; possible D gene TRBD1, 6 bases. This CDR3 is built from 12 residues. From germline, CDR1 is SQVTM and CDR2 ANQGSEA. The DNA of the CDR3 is TGCGGGGGGGGGACACATAATGAAAAACTGTTTTTT. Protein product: CGGGTHNEKLFF.

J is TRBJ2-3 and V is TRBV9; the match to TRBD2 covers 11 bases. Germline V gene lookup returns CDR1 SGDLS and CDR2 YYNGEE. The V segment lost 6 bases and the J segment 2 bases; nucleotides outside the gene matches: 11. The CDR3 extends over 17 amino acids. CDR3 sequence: CASNYGVAGGNTDTQYF. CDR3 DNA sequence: TGTGCCAGCAACTACGGGGTAGCGGGGGGGAACACAGATACGCAGTATTTT.

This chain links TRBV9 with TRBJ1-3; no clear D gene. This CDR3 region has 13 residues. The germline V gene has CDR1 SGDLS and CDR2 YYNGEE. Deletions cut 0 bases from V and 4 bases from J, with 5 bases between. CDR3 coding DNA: TGTGCCAGCAGCGTAGGTTCGGGAAACACCATATATTTT. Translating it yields CASSVGSGNTIYF. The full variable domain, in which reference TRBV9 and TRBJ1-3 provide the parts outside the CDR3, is DSGVTQTPKHLITATGQRVTLRCSPRSGDLSVYWYQQSLDQGLQFLIQYYNGEERAKGNILERFSAQQFPDLHSELNLSSLELGDSALYFCASSVGSGNTIYFGEGSWLTVV.

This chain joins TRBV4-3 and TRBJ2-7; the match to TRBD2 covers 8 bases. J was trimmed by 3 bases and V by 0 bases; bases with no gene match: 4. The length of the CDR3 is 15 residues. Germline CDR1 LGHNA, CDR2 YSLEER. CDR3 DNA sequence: TGCGCCAGCAGCCAAGAGAGCGGGGGATACTACGAGCAGTACTTC. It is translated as CASSQESGGYYEQYF.

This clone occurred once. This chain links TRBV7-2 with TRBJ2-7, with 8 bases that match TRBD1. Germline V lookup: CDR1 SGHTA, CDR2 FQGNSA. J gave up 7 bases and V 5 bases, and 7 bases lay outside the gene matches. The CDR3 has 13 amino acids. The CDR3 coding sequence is TGTGCCAGCAGCCCAGGACAGGGTTGGGAGCAGTACTTC. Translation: CASSPGQGWEQYF.

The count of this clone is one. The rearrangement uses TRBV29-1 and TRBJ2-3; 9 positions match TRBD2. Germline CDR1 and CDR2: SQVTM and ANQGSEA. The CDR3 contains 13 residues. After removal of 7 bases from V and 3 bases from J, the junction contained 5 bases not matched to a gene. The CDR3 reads CSGSGGLTDTQYF. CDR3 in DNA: TGCAGCGGAAGCGGGGGGTTGACAGATACGCAGTATTTT.

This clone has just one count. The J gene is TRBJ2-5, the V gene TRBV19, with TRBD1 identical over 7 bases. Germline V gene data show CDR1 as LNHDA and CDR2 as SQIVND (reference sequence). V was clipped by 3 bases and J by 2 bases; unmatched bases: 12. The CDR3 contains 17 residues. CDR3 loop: CASSIKGDPGQQETQYF. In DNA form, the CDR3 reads TGTGCCAGTAGTATTAAAGGGGACCCGGGACAGCAAGAGACCCAGTACTTC.

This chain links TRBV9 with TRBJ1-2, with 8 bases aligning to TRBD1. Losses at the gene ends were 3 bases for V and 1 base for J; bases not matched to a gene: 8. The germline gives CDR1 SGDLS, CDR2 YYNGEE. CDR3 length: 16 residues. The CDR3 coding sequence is TGTGCCAGCAGCGACAGGGGGGGGGAATTTAACTATGGCTACACCTTC. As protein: CASSDRGGEFNYGYTF. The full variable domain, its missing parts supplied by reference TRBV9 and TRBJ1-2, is DSGVTQTPKHLITATGQRVTLRCSPRSGDLSVYWYQQSLDQGLQFLIQYYNGEERAKGNILERFSAQQFPDLHSELNLSSLELGDSALYFCASSDRGGEFNYGYTFGSGTRLTVV.

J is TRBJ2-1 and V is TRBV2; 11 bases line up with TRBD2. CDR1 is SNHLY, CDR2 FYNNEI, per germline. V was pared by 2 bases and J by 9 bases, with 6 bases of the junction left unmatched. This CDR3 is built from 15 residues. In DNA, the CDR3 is TGTGCCAGCAGTGAATATTTTAGCGGGGGGGCTGAGCAGTTCTTC. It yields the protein CASSEYFSGGAEQFF. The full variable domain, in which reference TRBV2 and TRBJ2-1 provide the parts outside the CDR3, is EPEVTQTPSHQVTQMGQEVILRCVPISNHLYFYWYRQILGQKVEFLVSFYNNEISEKSEIFDDQFSVERPDGSNFTLKIRSTKLEDSAMYFCASSEYFSGGAEQFFGPGTRLTVL.

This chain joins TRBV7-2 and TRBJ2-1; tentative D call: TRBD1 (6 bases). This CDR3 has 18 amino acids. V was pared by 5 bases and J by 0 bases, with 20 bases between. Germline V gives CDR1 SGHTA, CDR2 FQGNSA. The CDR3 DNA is TGTGCCAGCAGCCCGACCTTAGGAACAGGGAGCTCCTACAATGAGCAGTTCTTC. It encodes CASSPTLGTGSSYNEQFF.

In nucleotides, the CDR3 is TGCAGCGTTGTCCGGGACTCTGGAAACACCATATATTTT. Translated, it gives CSVVRDSGNTIYF. V usage is TRBV29-1 and J usage is TRBJ1-3, with D unclear. V lost 4 bases and J lost 0, with 7 bases in between. Germline V gives CDR1 SQVTM, CDR2 ANQGSEA. The CDR3 covers 13 residues. The entire variable domain, with the rest obtained from reference TRBV29-1 and TRBJ1-3, is as follows: SAVISQKPSRDICQRGTSLTIQCQVDSQVTMMFWYRQQPGQSLTLIATANQGSEATYESGFVIDKFPISRPNLTFSTLTVSNMSPEDSSIYLCSVVRDSGNTIYFGEGSWLTVV.

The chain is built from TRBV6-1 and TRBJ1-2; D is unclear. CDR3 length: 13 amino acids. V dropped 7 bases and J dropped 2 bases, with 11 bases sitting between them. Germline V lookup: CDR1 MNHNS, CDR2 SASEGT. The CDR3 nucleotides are TGTGCCAGCACGCTACACGGGAACTATGGCTACACCTTC. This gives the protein CASTLHGNYGYTF.